The clone carrying this T cell receptor beta chain has a single count. No antigen is known for it. This record belongs to a study of long-term antiretroviral therapy in people with HIV. Study-wide points: Older ART regimens were possibly in use when the blood was collected between about 2003 and 2017.

They ran version v3.0 of the immunoSEQ assay at survey level. Using immunoSEQ multiplex PCR, the repertoire was profiled, and TCRdb retains in-frame clones only, with some absent. The sample shows roughly 36,000 clones, around 84% of them seen only once. The CDR3 is made up of 17 amino acids. With V trimmed by 5 bases and J by 0 bases, 11 bases remained unmatched. Germline V gives CDR1 ENHRY, CDR2 SYGVKD. The sequencing here drew on unsorted PBMCs, taken roughly 2.9 years before starting antiretroviral therapy. V and J are TRBV10-3 and TRBJ2-3; the match to TRBD2 covers 7 bases. The sequence derives from a woman in her 30s with HIV. The CDR3, as DNA: TGTGCCATCAGTCTTGACGTGGGGACTACTAGCACAGATACGCAGTATTTT. Residues: CAISLDVGTTSTDTQYF.